This T cell receptor beta chain was captured in a study of shared clonotypes between healthy human individuals. Study results and caveats: The study generally estimated greater richness for naive than memory subsets. The naive CD4 repertoires of several donors were compared, and around 4.7% of clonotypes were shared.

Of note for this clone: The antigen remains unidentified.

V was clipped by 6 bases and J by 7 bases, with 21 bases between them. Germline V gene sequence: CDR1 SNHLY, CDR2 FYNNEI. This CDR3 spans 15 amino acids. Source study methods: Junction-only immunoSEQ sequences carried no quality scores, so filtering differed. Assay: immunoSEQ multiplex PCR; the TCRdb copy retains only in-frame clones and omits some. That table furnishes V, J and clone size, whereas the DNA furnished D and trimming. The sample lists 600,000 to 800,000 clones; 72% were seen once. Partitioning of CD4+ cells yielded a CD45RA+ naive subset and a CD45RA-negative memory subset. The sequenced sample was memory CD4+ T cells sorted from blood. As for subset: CD45RA-negative fraction. The chain couples TRBV2 to TRBJ1-1, with D unclear. The source of this sequence is a woman in her thirties in good health. Here the CDR3 DNA reads TGTGCCAGCAGCAACAGACACGAGGCGGCATTTGAAGCTTTCTTT. Translated: CASSNRHEAAFEAFF. Full variable domain (rest looked up from reference TRBV2 and TRBJ1-1): EPEVTQTPSHQVTQMGQEVILRCVPISNHLYFYWYRQILGQKVEFLVSFYNNEISEKSEIFDDQFSVERPDGSNFTLKIRSTKLEDSAMYFCASSNRHEAAFEAFFGQGTRLTVV.